These 5 T cell receptor beta chains were sequenced from one sample in a study of blood T cell repertoires in COVID-19. Clones were sequenced by immunoSEQ multiplex PCR, and TCRdb holds only the in-frame ones, with some missing. The table has over 130,000 clones, almost 85% seen once. Sequencing was performed on PBMCs or T cells enriched from blood (not recorded which). Receptors originate from a woman aged 45-59 years with acute COVID-19.

This clone has more than one count but fewer than ten. The J gene is TRBJ2-7, the V gene TRBV5-1; TRBD2 agrees at 12 bases. Trimming cost V 2 bases and J 0 bases; bases outside gene matches: 3. Germline CDR1 is SGHRS and CDR2 is YFSETQ. This CDR3 region has 16 residues. The CDR3 loop is CASSFTTSGSSYEQYF. The CDR3, as DNA: TGCGCCAGCAGCTTCACGACTAGCGGGAGCTCCTACGAGCAGTACTTC. Using reference TRBV5-1 and TRBJ2-7 for the parts outside the CDR3, the full variable domain is KAGVTQTPRYLIKTRGQQVTLSCSPISGHRSVSWYQQTPGQGLQFLFEYFSETQRNKGNFPGRFSGRQFSNSRSEMNVSTLELGDSALYLCASSFTTSGSSYEQYFGPGTRLTVT.

This clone has more than one count but fewer than ten. The V and J genes are TRBV12-5 and TRBJ2-7; D gene uncertain. V was cut by 6 bases and J by 1 base, with 7 bases left in between. The germline V gene has CDR1 LGHNT and CDR2 FRNRAP. The CDR3 spans 12 residues. For the CDR3, the DNA is TGTGCTAGTGGCCGCACTTCCTACGAGCAGTACTTC. Translation: CASGRTSYEQYF.

The chain combines TRBV27 with TRBJ2-1; TRBD2 agrees at 8 bases. Per germline, CDR1 MNHEY and CDR2 SMNVEV (reference sequence). The CDR3 has 13 amino acids. With V trimmed by 8 bases and J by 5 bases, 5 bases remained unmatched. Here the CDR3 reads CASRTSPNNEQFF. For the CDR3, the DNA is TGTGCCAGCCGGACTAGCCCCAACAATGAGCAGTTCTTC.

The chain carries TRBV3-1 (or the pseudogene TRBV3-2) and TRBJ1-3; D is ambiguous. Trimming cost V 0 bases and J 0 bases, with 6 bases left between them. Germline values: CDR1 LGHDT, CDR2 YNNKEL (reference sequence). The CDR3 spans 15 residues. For the CDR3, the DNA is TGTGCCAGCAGCCAAGACGCGAGCTCTGGAAACACCATATATTTT. Translation gives CASSQDASSGNTIYF.

The chain uses TRBV14 and TRBJ2-7, with a tentative D call TRBD2 (5 bases). Trimming removed 1 base at V and 4 bases at J, with 5 bases between. CDR3 size: 12 residues. From germline, CDR1 is SGHDN and CDR2 FVKESK. The CDR3 region has the DNA TGTGCCAGCAGCCAAGCGGGATACGAGCAGTACTTC. It yields the protein CASSQAGYEQYF.